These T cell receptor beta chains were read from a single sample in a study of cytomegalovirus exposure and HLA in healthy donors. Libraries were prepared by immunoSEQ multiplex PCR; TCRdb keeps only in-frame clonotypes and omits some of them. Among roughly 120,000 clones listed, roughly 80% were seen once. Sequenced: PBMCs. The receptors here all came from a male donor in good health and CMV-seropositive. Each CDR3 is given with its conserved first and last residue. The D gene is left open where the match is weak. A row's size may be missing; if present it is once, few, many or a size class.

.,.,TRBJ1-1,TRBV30,TGTGCCTGGAGCCGACCCACAGATACCTTTGAAGCTTTCTTT,CAWSRPTDTFEAFF
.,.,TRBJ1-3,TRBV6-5,TGTGCCAGCAAGCTTTACTCTGGAAACACCATATATTTT,CASKLYSGNTIYF
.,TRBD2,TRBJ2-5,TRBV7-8,TGTGCCAGCAGCTTCGGACTAGCGGGAGGCGTAGAGACCCAGTACTTC,CASSFGLAGGVETQYF
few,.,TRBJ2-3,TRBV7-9,TGTGCCAGCAGCTTAGATCCGGGGTCCACAGATACGCAGTATTTT,CASSLDPGSTDTQYF
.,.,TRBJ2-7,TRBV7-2,TGTGCCAGCAGCGGTCGTCTGAGCTCCTACGAGCAGTACTTC,CASSGRLSSYEQYF
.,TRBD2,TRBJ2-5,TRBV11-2,TGTGCCAGCAGCTTTAGCGGGAGCACGAGGGAGACCCAGTACTTC,CASSFSGSTRETQYF
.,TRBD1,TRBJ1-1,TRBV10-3,TGTGCCATAGCCCTGGGCACAGGGGATATGAACACTGAAGCTTTCTTT,CAIALGTGDMNTEAFF
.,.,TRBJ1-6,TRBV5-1,TGCGCCAGCAGCTTGGTGACAGAGAATTCACCCCTCCACTTT,CASSLVTENSPLHF
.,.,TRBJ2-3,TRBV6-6,TGTGCCAGCAGTTACTCGACTCTTCGGGATACGCAGTATTTT,CASSYSTLRDTQYF
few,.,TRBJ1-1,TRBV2,TGTGCCAGCAGTGAAGCGGCAGGTTCCCTTAACACTGAAGCTTTCTTT,CASSEAAGSLNTEAFF
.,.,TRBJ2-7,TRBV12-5,TGTGCTAGTGGTCGTATGGCCCTCTACGAGCAGTACTTC,CASGRMALYEQYF
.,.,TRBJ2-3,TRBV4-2,TGTGCCAGCAGCCAAGACCGGGACTCCACAGATACGCAGTATTTT,CASSQDRDSTDTQYF
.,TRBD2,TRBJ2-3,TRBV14,TGTGCCAGCAGCCGACCCGGGACTAGCGGCTACACAGATACGCAGTATTTT,CASSRPGTSGYTDTQYF
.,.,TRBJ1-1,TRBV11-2,TGTGCCAGCAGCTTAGCCGGGTCGTCGGTAGGAGCTTTCTTT,CASSLAGSSVGAFF
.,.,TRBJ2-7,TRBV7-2,TGTGCCAGCAGCGTCACTAGGGCCGCCGGGAGCGAGCAGTACTTC,CASSVTRAAGSEQYF
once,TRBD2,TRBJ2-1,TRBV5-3,TGTGCCAGAAGCTTAGCGGGAGACAATGAGCAGTTCTTC,CARSLAGDNEQFF
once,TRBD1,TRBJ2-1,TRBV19,TGTGCCAGTATGAGATCGACAGGGCCTCACAATGAGCAGTTCTTC,CASMRSTGPHNEQFF
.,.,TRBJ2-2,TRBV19,TGTGCCAGTAGTTTTTCCGAGGACACCGGGGAGCTGTTTTTT,CASSFSEDTGELFF
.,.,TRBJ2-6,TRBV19,TGTGCCAGTAGTATCGGAGGGGACTCTGGGGCCAACGTCCTGACTTTC,CASSIGGDSGANVLTF
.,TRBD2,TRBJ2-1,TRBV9,TGTGCCAGCAGCGAACTAGCGGGGTCCTCCTACAATGAGCAGTTCTTC,CASSELAGSSYNEQFF
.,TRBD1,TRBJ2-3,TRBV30,TGTGCCTGGAGCGTTGGACAGGCTACGCAGTATTTT,CAWSVGQATQYF
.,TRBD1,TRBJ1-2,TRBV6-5,TGTGCCAGCAGTCGGACAGGGGAGGGCGGCTACACCTTC,CASSRTGEGGYTF
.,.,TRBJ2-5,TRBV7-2,TGTGCCAGCAGCCTCGCGGGGGCACCAAGAGCCCAGTACTTC,CASSLAGAPRAQYF
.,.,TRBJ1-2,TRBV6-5,TGTGCCAGTTCGGGATTCGTCGATGGCTACACCTTC,CASSGFVDGYTF
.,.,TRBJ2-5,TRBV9,TGTGCATCCGGGGGGCTCCCCCAAGAGACCCAGTACTTC,CASGGLPQETQYF
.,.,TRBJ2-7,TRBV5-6,TGTGCCAGCAGCTTGGGCGTTACAGGAATCCTCTACGAGCAGTACTTC,CASSLGVTGILYEQYF
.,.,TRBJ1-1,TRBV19,TGTGCCAGTAGTAGTCAGGGTGGAACTGAAGCTTTCTTT,CASSSQGGTEAFF